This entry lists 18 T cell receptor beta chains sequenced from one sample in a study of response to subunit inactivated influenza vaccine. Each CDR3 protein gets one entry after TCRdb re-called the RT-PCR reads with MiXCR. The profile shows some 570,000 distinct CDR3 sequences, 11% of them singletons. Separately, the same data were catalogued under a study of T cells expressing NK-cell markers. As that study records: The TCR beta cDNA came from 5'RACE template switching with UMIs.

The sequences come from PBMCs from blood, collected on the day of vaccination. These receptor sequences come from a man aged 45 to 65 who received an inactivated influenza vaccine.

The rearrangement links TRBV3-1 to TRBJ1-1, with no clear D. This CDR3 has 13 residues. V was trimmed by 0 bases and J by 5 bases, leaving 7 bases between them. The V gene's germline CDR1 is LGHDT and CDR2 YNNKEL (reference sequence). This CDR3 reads CASSQDYVTEAFF. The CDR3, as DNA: TGTGCCAGCAGCCAAGATTACGTTACTGAAGCTTTCTTT.

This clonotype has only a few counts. Here the CDR3 reads CASSQERIPFYGYTF. The CDR3 coding sequence is TGTGCCAGCAGCCAAGAAAGGATTCCGTTCTATGGCTACACCTTC. V and J are TRBV3-1 and TRBJ1-2, with D hard to call. Germline CDR1 and CDR2: LGHDT and YNNKEL (reference sequence). Trimming left V 0 bases short and J 4 bases short, with 12 bases between. The CDR3 is 15 residues long.

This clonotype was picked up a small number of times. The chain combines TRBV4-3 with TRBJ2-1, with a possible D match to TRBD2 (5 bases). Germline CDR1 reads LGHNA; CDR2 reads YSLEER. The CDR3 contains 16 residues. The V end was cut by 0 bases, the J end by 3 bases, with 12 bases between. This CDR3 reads CASSQDSYGDYNEQFF. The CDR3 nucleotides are TGCGCCAGCAGCCAAGATTCATACGGGGACTACAATGAGCAGTTCTTC.

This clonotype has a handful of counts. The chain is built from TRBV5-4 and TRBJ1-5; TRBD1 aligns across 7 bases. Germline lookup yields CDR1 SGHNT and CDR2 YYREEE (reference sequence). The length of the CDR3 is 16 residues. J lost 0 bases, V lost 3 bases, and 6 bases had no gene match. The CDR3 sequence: CASSWGTETSNQPQHF. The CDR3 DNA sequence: TGTGCCAGCAGCTGGGGGACAGAGACTAGCAATCAGCCCCAGCATTTT.

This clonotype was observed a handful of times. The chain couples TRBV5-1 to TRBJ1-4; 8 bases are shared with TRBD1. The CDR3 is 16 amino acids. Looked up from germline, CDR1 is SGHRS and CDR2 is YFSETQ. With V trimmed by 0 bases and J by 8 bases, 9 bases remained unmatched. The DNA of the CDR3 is TGCGCCAGCAGCTTGGAGGGTCAGGGGGCCGGGGAAAAACTGTTTTTT. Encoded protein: CASSLEGQGAGEKLFF.

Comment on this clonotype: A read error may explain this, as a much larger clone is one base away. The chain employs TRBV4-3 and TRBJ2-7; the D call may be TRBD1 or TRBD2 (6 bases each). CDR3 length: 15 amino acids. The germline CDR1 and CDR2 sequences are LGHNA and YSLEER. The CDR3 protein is CVSSRYREGGYEQYF. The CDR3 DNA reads TGCGTCAGCAGCCGATATCGAGAGGGGGGTTACGAGCAGTACTTC.

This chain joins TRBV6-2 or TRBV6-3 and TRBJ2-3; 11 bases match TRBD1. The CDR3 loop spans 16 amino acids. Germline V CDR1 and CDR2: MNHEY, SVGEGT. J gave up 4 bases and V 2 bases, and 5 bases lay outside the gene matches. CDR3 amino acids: CASSYRTGGTPDTQYF. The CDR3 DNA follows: TGTGCCAGCAGTTACCGGACAGGGGGCACGCCAGATACGCAGTATTTT.

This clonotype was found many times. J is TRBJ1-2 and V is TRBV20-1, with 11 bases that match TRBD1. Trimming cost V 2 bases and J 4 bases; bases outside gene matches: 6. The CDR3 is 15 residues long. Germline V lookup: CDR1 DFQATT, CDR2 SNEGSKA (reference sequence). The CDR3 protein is CSARPGQGAAYGYTF. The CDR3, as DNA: TGCAGTGCTAGACCTGGACAGGGGGCTGCCTATGGCTACACCTTC.

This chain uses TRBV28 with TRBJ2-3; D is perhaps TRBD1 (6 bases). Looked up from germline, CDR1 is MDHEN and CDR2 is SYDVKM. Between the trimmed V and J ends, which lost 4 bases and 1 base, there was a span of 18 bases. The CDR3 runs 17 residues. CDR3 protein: CASSSPGYWTGTDTQYF. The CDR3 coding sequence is TGTGCCAGCAGTTCGCCCGGGTACTGGACAGGCACAGATACGCAGTATTTT.

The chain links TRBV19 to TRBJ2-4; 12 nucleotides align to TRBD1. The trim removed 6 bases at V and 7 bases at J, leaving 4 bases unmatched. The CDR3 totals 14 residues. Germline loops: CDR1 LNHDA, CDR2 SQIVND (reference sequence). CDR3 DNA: TGTGCCAGTAGCACCGGGACAGGGGGCAACATTCAGTACTTC. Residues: CASSTGTGGNIQYF.

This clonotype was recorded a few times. The CDR3 loop reads CASSVVLAGEQFF. CDR3 nucleotides: TGTGCCAGCAGCGTAGTCCTAGCCGGTGAGCAGTTCTTC. The J gene is TRBJ2-1, the V gene TRBV9; maybe TRBD2 (5 bases). Germline V gene data show CDR1 as SGDLS and CDR2 as YYNGEE. V lost 0 bases to trimming and J lost 9 bases, with 10 bases between them. The CDR3 runs 13 residues.

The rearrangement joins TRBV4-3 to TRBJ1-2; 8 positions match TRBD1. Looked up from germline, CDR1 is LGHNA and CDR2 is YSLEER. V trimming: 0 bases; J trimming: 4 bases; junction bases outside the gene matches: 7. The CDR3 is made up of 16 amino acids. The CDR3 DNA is TGCGCCAGCAGCCAAGATTTCGGGACAGGACTCTATGGCTACACCTTC. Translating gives CASSQDFGTGLYGYTF.

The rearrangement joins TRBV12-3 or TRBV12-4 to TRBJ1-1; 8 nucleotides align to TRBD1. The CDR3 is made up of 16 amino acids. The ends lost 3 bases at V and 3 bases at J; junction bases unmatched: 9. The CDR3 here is CASSFLYQGADTEAFF. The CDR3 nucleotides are TGTGCCAGCAGTTTTTTATATCAGGGGGCGGACACTGAAGCTTTCTTT.

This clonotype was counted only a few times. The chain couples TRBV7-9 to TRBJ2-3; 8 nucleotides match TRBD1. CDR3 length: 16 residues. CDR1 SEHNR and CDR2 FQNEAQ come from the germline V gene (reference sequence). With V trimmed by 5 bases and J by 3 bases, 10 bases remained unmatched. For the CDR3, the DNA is TGTGCCAGCAGCCAAGGGACAGGCCCGTTGACAGATACGCAGTATTTT. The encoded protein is CASSQGTGPLTDTQYF.

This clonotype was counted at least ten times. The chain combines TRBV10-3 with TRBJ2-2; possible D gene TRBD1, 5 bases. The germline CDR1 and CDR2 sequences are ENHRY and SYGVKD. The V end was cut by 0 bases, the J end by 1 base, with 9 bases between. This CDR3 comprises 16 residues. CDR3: CAISESPQGNTGELFF. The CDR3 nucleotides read TGTGCCATCAGTGAGTCCCCCCAGGGGAACACCGGGGAGCTGTTTTTT.

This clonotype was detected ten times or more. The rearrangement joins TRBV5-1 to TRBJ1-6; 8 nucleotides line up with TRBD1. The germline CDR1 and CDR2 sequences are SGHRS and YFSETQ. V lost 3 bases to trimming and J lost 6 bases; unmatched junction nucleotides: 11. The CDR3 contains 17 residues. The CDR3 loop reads CASSWWTTGGGNSPLHF. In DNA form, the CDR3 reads TGCGCCAGCAGCTGGTGGACCACAGGGGGTGGTAATTCACCCCTCCACTTT.

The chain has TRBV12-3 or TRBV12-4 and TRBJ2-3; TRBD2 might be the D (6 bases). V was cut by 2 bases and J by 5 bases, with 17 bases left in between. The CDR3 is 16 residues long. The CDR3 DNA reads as TGTGCCAGCAGTTTATCGGGACTGGAGTACCAAGATACGCAGTATTTT. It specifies CASSLSGLEYQDTQYF.

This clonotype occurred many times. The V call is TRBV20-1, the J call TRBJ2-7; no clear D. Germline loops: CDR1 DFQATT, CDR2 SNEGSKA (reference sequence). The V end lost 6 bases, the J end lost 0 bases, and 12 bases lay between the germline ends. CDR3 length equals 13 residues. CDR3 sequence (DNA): TGCAGTGCGGAGACAAGGGACTCCTACGAGCAGTACTTC. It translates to CSAETRDSYEQYF.